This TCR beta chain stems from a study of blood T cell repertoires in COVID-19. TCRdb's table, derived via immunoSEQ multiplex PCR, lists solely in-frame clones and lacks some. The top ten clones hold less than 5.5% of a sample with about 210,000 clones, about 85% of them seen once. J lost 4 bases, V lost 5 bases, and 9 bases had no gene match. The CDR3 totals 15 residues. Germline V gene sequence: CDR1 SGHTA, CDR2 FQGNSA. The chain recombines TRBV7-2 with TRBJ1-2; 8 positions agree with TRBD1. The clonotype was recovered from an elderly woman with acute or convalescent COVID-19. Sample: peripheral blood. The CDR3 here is CASSQVSTGGYGYTF. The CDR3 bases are TGTGCCAGCAGCCAGGTTTCCACAGGGGGCTATGGCTACACCTTC. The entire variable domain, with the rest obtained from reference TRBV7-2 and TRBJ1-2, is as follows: GAGVSQSPSNKVTEKGKDVELRCDPISGHTALYWYRQSLGQGLEFLIYFQGNSAPDKSGLPSDRFSAERTGGSVSTLTIQRTQQEDSAVYLCASSQVSTGGYGYTFGSGTRLTVV.